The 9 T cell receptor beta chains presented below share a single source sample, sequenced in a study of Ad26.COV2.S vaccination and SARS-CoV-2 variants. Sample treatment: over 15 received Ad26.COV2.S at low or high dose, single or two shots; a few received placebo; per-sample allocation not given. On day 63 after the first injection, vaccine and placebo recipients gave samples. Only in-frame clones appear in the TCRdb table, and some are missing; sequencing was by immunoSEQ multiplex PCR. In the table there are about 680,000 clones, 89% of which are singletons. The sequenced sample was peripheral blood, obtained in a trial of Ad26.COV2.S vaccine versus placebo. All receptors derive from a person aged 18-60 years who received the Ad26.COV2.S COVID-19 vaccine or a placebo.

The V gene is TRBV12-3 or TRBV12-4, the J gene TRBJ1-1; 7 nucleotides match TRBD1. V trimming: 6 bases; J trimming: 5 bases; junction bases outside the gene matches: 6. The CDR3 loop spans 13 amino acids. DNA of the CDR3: TGTGCCAGCAGGCTTCAGGGGGTTACTGAAGCTTTCTTT. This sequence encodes CASRLQGVTEAFF.

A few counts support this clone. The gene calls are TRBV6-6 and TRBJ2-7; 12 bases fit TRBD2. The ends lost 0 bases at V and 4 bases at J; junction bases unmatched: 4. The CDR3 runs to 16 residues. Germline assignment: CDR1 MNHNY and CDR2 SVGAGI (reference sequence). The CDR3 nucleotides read TGTGCCAGCAGTTACTCGACTAGCGGGAGTGGGTACGAGCAGTACTTC. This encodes CASSYSTSGSGYEQYF.

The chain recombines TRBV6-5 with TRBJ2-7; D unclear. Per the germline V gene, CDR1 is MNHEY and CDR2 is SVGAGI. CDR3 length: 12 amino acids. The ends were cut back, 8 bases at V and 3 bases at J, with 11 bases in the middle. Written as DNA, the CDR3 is TGTGCCAGCGGTCAGGTGTTCTACGAGCAGTACTTC. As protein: CASGQVFYEQYF.

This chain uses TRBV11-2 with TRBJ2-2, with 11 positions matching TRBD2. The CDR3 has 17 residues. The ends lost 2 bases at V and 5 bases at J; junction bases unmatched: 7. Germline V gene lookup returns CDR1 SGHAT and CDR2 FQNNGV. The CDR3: CASSLLAGGLGTGELFF. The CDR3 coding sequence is TGTGCCAGCAGCTTACTAGCGGGAGGATTGGGGACCGGGGAGCTGTTTTTT.

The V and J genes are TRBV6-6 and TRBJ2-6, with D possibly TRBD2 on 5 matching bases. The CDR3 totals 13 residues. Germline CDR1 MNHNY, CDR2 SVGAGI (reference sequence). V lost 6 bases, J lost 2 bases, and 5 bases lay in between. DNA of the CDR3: TGTGCCAGCAGCGGGGCTGGGGCCAACGTCCTGACTTTC. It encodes CASSGAGANVLTF.

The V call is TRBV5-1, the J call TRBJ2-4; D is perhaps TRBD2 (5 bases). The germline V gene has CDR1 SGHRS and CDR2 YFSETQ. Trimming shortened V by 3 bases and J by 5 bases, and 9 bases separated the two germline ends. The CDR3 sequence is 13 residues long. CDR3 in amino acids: CASSSVGENIQYF. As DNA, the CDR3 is TGCGCCAGCAGCTCGGTCGGGGAAAACATTCAGTACTTC.

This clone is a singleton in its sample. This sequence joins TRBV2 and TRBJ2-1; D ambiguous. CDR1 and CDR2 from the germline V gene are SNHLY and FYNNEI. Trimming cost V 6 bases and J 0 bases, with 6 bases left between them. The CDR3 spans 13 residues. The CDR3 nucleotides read TGTGCCAGCAGGGTCAGCTCCTACAATGAGCAGTTCTTC. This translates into CASRVSSYNEQFF.

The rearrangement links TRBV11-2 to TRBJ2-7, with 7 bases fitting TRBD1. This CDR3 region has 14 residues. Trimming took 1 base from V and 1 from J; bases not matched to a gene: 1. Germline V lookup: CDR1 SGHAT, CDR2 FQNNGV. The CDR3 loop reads CASSLVTGSYEQYF. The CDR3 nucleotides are TGTGCCAGCAGCTTAGTGACAGGGTCCTACGAGCAGTACTTC.

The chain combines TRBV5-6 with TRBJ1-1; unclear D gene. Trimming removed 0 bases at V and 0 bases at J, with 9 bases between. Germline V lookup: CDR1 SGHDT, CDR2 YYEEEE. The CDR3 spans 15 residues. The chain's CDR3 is CASSLGDILNTEAFF. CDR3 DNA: TGTGCCAGCAGCTTGGGCGACATCCTGAACACTGAAGCTTTCTTT.